The 12 T cell receptor beta chains given below trace back to one sample, sequenced in a study of cytomegalovirus exposure and HLA in healthy donors. PCR involved 60 Vbeta and 13 Jbeta primers. TCRdb keeps only in-frame clones here, not all; method: immunoSEQ multiplex PCR. Here the sample spans roughly 65,000 clones, about two thirds being singletons. Sequencing used PBMCs. The source is a middle-aged man in good health and CMV-seropositive.

This clone was observed a single time. CDR3 coding DNA: TGTGCCAGCAGCTTAGAGCGGTGGGGACTGTTCTACGAGCAGTACTTC. Translated, it gives CASSLERWGLFYEQYF. The V and J genes are TRBV7-2 and TRBJ2-7; the D gene is possibly TRBD2 (6 bases). Germline CDR1 reads SGHTA; CDR2 reads FQGNSA. Trimming removed 1 base at V and 3 bases at J, with 16 bases between. This CDR3 region has 16 residues.

This chain connects TRBV5-5 to TRBJ2-6; 8 nucleotides match TRBD1. The germline V gene encodes CDR1 SGHKS and CDR2 YYEKEE (reference sequence). V dropped 1 base and J dropped 2; count of bases not matched to a gene: 5. This CDR3 comprises 17 residues. The CDR3 sequence is CASSLQGASPGANVLTF. The DNA of the CDR3 is TGTGCCAGCAGCTTGCAGGGGGCAAGCCCTGGGGCCAACGTCCTGACTTTC.

In its sample, this clone was seen a few times. The V and J genes are TRBV29-1 and TRBJ2-5, with 7 bases matching TRBD1. The CDR3 covers 15 residues. Germline trimming cut 6 bases from V and 2 bases from J; bases unmatched to any gene: 12. Germline V gene data show CDR1 as SQVTM and CDR2 as ANQGSEA. CDR3 loop: CSVASTGTAQETQYF. The CDR3 bases are TGCAGCGTCGCGTCTACCGGGACAGCACAAGAGACCCAGTACTTC.

This clone was detected a few times. The chain combines TRBV6-6 with TRBJ1-5, with TRBD1 matching over 10 bases. The CDR3 has 11 residues. From germline, CDR1 is MNHNY and CDR2 SVGAGI (reference sequence). The junction had 5 bases not matched to a gene; V was cut back by 6 bases and J by 15 bases. DNA for the CDR3: TGTGCCAGCAGCCCGGGACAGGGGAGGCATTTT. This gives the protein CASSPGQGRHF.

The V and J genes are TRBV9 and TRBJ2-1; 8 nucleotides agree with TRBD2. Trimming at V came to 0 bases and at J to 4 bases, leaving 6 bases not matched to a gene. Germline lookup yields CDR1 SGDLS and CDR2 YYNGEE. The CDR3 runs 16 residues. The CDR3 region is CASSVVDSGAYNEQFF. The CDR3 DNA reads as TGTGCCAGCAGCGTAGTAGATAGCGGGGCATACAATGAGCAGTTCTTC.

V usage is TRBV6-5 and J usage is TRBJ1-1; 9 nucleotides line up with TRBD1. Trimming took 6 bases from V and 4 from J; bases not matched to a gene: 9. In germline, CDR1 is MNHEY, CDR2 SVGAGI. This CDR3 comprises 15 residues. The CDR3 here is CASSIDRGSLTEAFF. The CDR3, as DNA: TGTGCCAGCAGCATAGACAGGGGGAGTCTCACTGAAGCTTTCTTT.

The chain combines TRBV14 with TRBJ2-2; 14 bases map to TRBD2. Trimming took 1 base from V and 0 from J; bases not matched to a gene: 4. CDR1 SGHDN and CDR2 FVKESK come from the germline V gene. This CDR3 is built from 19 residues. This CDR3 reads CASSQVWGLAGANTGELFF. The CDR3 coding sequence is TGTGCCAGCAGCCAAGTTTGGGGACTAGCGGGGGCGAACACCGGGGAGCTGTTTTTT.

The gene calls are TRBV19 and TRBJ1-6, with unresolved D. From germline, CDR1 is LNHDA and CDR2 SQIVND (reference sequence). The CDR3 covers 15 residues. V lost 7 bases, J lost 0 bases, and 10 bases lay in between. The CDR3 region is CASTGRSSYNSPLHF. In nucleotides, the CDR3 is TGTGCCAGTACGGGGAGAAGCTCCTATAATTCACCCCTCCACTTT.

The chain employs TRBV6-5 and TRBJ1-5; 8 bases match TRBD1. The germline V gene has CDR1 MNHEY and CDR2 SVGAGI. The junction had 5 bases not matched to a gene; V was cut back by 5 bases and J by 2 bases. The CDR3 spans 15 residues. The CDR3 sequence: CASSAMTGGNQPQHF. The CDR3 bases are TGTGCCAGCAGTGCTATGACAGGGGGCAATCAGCCCCAGCATTTT.

The rearrangement joins TRBV6-5 to TRBJ1-5, with 7 bases that match TRBD1. Unmatched junction bases numbered 6, after V lost 5 bases and J lost 5 bases. This CDR3 is 14 amino acids long. Germline V gene lookup returns CDR1 MNHEY and CDR2 SVGAGI. The CDR3 region is CASSDTTGDQPQHF. The CDR3 DNA reads TGTGCCAGCAGTGATACTACAGGGGATCAGCCCCAGCATTTT.

The chain joins TRBV7-2 to TRBJ1-2; 7 bases agree with TRBD1. This CDR3 region has 12 residues. From germline, CDR1 is SGHTA and CDR2 FQGNSA. V shed 6 bases, J shed 8 bases, and the junction held 6 bases outside the gene matches. DNA of the CDR3: TGTGCCAGCAGGGAACAGGGGCTCGGCTACACCTTC. Protein: CASREQGLGYTF.

This clone has just a few counts. The V gene is TRBV6-6, the J gene TRBJ2-5; maybe TRBD1 (5 bases). Between the trimmed V and J ends, which lost 2 bases and 7 bases, there was a span of 14 bases. CDR1 is MNHNY, CDR2 SVGAGI, per germline (reference sequence). This CDR3 has 14 residues. CDR3 nucleotide sequence: TGTGCCAGCAGTTACAGGGGTAGGGGAACGACCCAGTACTTC. Translation: CASSYRGRGTTQYF.